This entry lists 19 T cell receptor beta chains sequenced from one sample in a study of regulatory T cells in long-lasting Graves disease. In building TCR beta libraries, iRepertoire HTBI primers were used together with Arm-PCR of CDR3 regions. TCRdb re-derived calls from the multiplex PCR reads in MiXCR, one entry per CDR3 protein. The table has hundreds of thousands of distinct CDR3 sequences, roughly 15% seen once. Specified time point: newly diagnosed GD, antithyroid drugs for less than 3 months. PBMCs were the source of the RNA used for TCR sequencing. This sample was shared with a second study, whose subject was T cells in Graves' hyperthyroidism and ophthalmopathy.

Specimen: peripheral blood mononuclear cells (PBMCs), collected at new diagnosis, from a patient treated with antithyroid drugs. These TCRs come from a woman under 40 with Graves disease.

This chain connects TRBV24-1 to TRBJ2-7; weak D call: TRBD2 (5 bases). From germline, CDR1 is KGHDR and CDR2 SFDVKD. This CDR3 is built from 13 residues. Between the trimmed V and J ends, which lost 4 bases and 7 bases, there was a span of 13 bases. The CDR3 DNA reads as TGTGCCACCAGTGACCCCGGACCGGGGGAGCAGTACTTC. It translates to CATSDPGPGEQYF.

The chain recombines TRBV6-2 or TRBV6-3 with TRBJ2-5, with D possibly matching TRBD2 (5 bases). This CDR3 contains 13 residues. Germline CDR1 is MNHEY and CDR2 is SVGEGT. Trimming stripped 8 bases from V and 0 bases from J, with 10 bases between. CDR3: CASLPGYQETQYF. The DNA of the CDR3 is TGTGCCAGCTTGCCGGGGTACCAAGAGACCCAGTACTTC.

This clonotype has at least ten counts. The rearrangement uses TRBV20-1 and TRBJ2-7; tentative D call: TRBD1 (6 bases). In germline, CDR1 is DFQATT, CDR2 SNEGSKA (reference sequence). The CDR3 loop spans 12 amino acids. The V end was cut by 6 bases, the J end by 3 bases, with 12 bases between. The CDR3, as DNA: TGCAGTGCCTCGGGACATGACTACGAGCAGTACTTC. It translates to CSASGHDYEQYF.

CDR3 DNA sequence: TGTGCCAGTAAAAGGGAAGGGTCAAACCTTCCAGATACGCAGTATTTT. As protein: CASKREGSNLPDTQYF. The V call is TRBV19, the J call TRBJ2-3, with D unclear. The V and J ends lost 7 bases and 4 bases respectively, with 21 bases between them. The germline gives CDR1 LNHDA, CDR2 SQIVND (reference sequence). The CDR3 spans 16 residues.

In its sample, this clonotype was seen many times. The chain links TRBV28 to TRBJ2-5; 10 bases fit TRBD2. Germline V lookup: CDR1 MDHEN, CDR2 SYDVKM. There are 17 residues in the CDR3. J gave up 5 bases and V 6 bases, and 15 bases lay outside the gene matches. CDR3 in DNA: TGTGCCAGCAGCCCGCCCGGGCTAGCGGGAGCGGGGGAGACCCAGTACTTC. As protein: CASSPPGLAGAGETQYF. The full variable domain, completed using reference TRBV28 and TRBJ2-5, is DVKVTQSSRYLVKRTGEKVFLECVQDMDHENMFWYRQDPGLGLRLIYFSYDVKMKEKGDIPEGYSVSREKKERFSLILESASTNQTSMYLCASSPPGLAGAGETQYFGPGTRLLVL.

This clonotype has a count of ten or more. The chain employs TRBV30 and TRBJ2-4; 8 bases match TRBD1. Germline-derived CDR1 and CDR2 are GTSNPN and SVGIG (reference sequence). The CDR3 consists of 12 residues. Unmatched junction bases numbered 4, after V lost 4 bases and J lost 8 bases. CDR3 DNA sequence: TGTGCCTGGACCACAGGGGGAGACATTCAGTACTTC. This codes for CAWTTGGDIQYF. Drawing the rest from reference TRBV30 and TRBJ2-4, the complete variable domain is SQTIHQWPATLVQPVGSPLSLECTVEGTSNPNLYWYRQAAGRGLQLLFYSVGIGQISSEVPQNLSASRPQDRQFILSSKKLLLSDSGFYLCAWTTGGDIQYFGAGTRLSVL.

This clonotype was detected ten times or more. In DNA form, the CDR3 reads TGCGCCAGCAGGAAACCGGGACAGGTCTCCACTGAAGCTTTCTTT. This gives the protein CASRKPGQVSTEAFF. V gene TRBV10-2 combines with J gene TRBJ1-1; 8 bases match TRBD1. The CDR3 sequence is 15 residues long. V shed 6 bases and J 4 bases; nucleotides not matched to a gene: 10. The germline V gene has CDR1 WSHSY and CDR2 SAAADI.

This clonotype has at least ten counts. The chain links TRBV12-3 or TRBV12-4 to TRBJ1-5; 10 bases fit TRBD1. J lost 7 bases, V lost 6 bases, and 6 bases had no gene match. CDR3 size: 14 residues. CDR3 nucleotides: TGTGCCAGCAGCGAGGGACAGGGGAGACAGCCCCAGCATTTT. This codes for CASSEGQGRQPQHF.

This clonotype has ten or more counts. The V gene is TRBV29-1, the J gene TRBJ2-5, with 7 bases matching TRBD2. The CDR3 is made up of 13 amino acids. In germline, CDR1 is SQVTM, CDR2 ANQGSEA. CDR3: CSTDAGAGETQYF. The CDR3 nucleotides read TGCAGTACCGACGCGGGAGCAGGAGAGACCCAGTACTTC.

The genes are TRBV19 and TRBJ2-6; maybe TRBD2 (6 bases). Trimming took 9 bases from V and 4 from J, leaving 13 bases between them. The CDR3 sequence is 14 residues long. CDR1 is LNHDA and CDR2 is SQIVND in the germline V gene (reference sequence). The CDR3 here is CASSSRGGANVLTF. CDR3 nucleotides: TGTGCCAGCTCCAGTCGGGGGGGGGCCAACGTCCTGACTTTC. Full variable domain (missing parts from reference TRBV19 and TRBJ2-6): DGGITQSPKYLFRKEGQNVTLSCEQNLNHDAMYWYRQDPGQGLRLIYYSQIVNDFQKGDIAEGYSVSREKKESFPLTVTSAQKNPTAFYLCASSSRGGANVLTFGAGSRLTVL.

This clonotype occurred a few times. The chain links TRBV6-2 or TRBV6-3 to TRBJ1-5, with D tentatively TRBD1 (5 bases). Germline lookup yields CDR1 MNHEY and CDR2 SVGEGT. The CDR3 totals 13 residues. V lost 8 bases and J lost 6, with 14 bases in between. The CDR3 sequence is CASGKAGFQPQHF. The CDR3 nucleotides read TGTGCCAGCGGCAAGGCAGGGTTTCAGCCCCAGCATTTT.

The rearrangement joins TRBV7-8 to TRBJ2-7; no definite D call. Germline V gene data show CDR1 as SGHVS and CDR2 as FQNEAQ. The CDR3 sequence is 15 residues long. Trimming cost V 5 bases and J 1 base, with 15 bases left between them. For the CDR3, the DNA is TGTGCCAGCAGCCTAGTAGCCCCAGAATCCTACGAGCAGTACTTC. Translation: CASSLVAPESYEQYF.

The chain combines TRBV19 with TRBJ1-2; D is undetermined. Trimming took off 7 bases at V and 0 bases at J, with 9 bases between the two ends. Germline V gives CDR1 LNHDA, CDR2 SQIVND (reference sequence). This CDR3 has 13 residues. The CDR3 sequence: CASTRSSNYGYTF. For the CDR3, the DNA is TGTGCCAGTACTCGCAGTTCTAACTATGGCTACACCTTC. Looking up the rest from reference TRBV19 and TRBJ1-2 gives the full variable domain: DGGITQSPKYLFRKEGQNVTLSCEQNLNHDAMYWYRQDPGQGLRLIYYSQIVNDFQKGDIAEGYSVSREKKESFPLTVTSAQKNPTAFYLCASTRSSNYGYTFGSGTRLTVV.

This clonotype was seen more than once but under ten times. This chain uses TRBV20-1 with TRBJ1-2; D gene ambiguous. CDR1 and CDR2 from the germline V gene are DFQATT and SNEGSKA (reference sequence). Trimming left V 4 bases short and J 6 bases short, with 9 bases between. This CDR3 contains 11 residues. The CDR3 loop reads CSANPFNGYTF. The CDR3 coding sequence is TGCAGTGCTAACCCCTTCAATGGCTACACCTTC.

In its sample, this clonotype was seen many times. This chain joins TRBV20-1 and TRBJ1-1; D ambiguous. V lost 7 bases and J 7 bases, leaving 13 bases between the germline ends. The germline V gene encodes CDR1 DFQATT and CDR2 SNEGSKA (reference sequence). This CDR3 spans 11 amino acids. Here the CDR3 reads CSVPVAFEAFF. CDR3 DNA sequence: TGCAGTGTCCCGGTAGCCTTTGAAGCTTTCTTT.

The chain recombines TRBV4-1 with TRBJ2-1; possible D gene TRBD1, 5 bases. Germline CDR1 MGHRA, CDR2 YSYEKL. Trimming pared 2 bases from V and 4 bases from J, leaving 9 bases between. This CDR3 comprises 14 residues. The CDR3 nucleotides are TGCGCCAGCAGCCAAAGACAGCTTTACAATGAGCAGTTCTTC. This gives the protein CASSQRQLYNEQFF.

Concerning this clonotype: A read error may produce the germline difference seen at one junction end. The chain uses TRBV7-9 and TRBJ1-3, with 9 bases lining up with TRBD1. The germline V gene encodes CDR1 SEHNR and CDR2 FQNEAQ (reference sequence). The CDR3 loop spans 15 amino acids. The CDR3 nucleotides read TGTGCCAGCAGCAAATGGACAGGGGCTGGAAACACCACATATTTT. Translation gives CASSKWTGAGNTTYF.

The CDR3, as DNA: TGTGCCAGCAGTTACGGCACTAGCGGGAGAGACGAGCAGTACTTC. It specifies CASSYGTSGRDEQYF. The genes are TRBV6-5 and TRBJ2-7; 11 bases match TRBD2. The CDR3 contains 15 residues. CDR1 and CDR2 from the germline V gene are MNHEY and SVGAGI. The V gene end was trimmed by 2 bases and the J gene end by 5 bases; junction bases not matched to a gene: 5.

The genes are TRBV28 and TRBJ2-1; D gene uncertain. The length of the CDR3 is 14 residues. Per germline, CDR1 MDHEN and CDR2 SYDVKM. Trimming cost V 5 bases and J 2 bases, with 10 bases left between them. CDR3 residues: CASSRVYPYNEQFF. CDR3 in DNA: TGTGCCAGCAGTCGAGTTTACCCCTACAATGAGCAGTTCTTC.